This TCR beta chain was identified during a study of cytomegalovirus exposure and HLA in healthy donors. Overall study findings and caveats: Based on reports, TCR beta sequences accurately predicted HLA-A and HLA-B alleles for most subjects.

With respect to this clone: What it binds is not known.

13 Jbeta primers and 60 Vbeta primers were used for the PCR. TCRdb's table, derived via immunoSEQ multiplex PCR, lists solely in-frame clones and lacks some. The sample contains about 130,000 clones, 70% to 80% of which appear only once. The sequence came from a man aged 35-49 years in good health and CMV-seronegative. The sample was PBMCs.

The CDR3 here is CASSELGGNQPQHF. Here the CDR3 DNA reads TGTGCCAGCAGTGAATTGGGGGGTAATCAGCCCCAGCATTTT. This sequence joins TRBV6-1 and TRBJ1-5; D perhaps matches TRBD1 (5 bases). Trimming stripped 2 bases from V and 4 bases from J, with 9 bases between. Germline V gives CDR1 MNHNS, CDR2 SASEGT. The CDR3 is 14 amino acids.